Given below is one TCR beta chain in context. Its antigen is not known. PCR used 60 Vbeta primers and 13 Jbeta primers. Only in-frame clones appear in the TCRdb table, and some are missing; sequencing was by immunoSEQ multiplex PCR. This table has fewer than 250,000 clones, around 80% appearing once. These data belong to a study of cytomegalovirus exposure and HLA in healthy donors. General study findings and limits: Analyzed later, most CMV-associated TCR beta chains appeared HLA-restricted. Certain sequence variants were highly shared and formed a cluster, and this cluster was likely a sequencing artifact. The HLA-A and HLA-B alleles of most subjects were reportedly predicted accurately from TCR beta sequences. A later analysis reported that several of the most significant clusters appeared to be linked to common viral pathogens, among them Epstein-Barr virus.

V lost 8 bases and J lost 4, with 20 bases in between. In germline, CDR1 is SEHNR, CDR2 FQNEAQ (reference sequence). The length of the CDR3 is 15 residues. V and J are TRBV7-9 and TRBJ2-5; maybe TRBD2 (7 bases). What was sequenced was PBMCs. The sequence was obtained from a man between 18 and 29 years old in good health and CMV-seronegative. Here the CDR3 DNA reads TGTGCCAGCTTGACCGGGGGCGGGAGCGGAGAGACCCAGTACTTC. Amino acids: CASLTGGGSGETQYF.